The 8 T cell receptor beta chains below all came from one sample that was sequenced in a study of blood T cell repertoires in COVID-19. Here immunoSEQ multiplex PCR was the method, and the copy in TCRdb shows in-frame clones only, minus some. The sample contains hundreds of thousands of clones, roughly 90% of which appear only once. The source material was PBMCs or T cells enriched from blood (not recorded which). The receptors come from a man aged 55 to 70 who had recovered from COVID-19.

The chain has TRBV7-3 and TRBJ2-5; maybe TRBD1 (6 bases). The germline V and J ends were trimmed by 2 bases and 5 bases, with 12 bases remaining between them. The CDR3 loop spans 14 amino acids. Germline CDR1 reads SGHTA; CDR2 reads FQGTGA. The CDR3 DNA reads TGTGCCAGCAGCTTAGCAGGGGTAGGGGAGACCCAGTACTTC. Translation gives CASSLAGVGETQYF.

This clone was detected only a few times. The V gene is TRBV3-1 (or the pseudogene TRBV3-2), the J gene TRBJ1-1, with TRBD1 matching 7 bases. Germline values: CDR1 LGHDT, CDR2 YNNKEL (reference sequence). Trimming removed 3 bases from V and 7 bases from J; junction bases left unmatched: 2. This CDR3 region has 12 residues. CDR3 amino acids: CASSHGDSEAFF. In DNA form, the CDR3 reads TGTGCCAGCAGCCATGGGGACAGTGAAGCTTTCTTT.

This chain links TRBV5-8 with TRBJ1-2, with 7 bases aligning to TRBD1. V was pared by 10 bases and J by 4 bases, with 13 bases of the junction left unmatched. This CDR3 region has 14 residues. Germline loops: CDR1 SGHTS, CDR2 YDEGEE. In nucleotides, the CDR3 is TGTGCCGGAAGCAAATACAGGGGCGGCTATGGCTACACCTTC. It codes for CAGSKYRGGYGYTF.

CDR3 sequence reads: CASSIPGQPNYGYTF. The CDR3 nucleotides are TGCGCCAGCAGCATCCCGGGACAGCCTAACTATGGCTACACCTTC. The V and J genes are TRBV5-1 and TRBJ1-2; TRBD1 matches at 7 bases. The trim removed 4 bases at V and 0 bases at J, leaving 6 bases unmatched. Germline CDR1 is SGHRS and CDR2 is YFSETQ. This CDR3 spans 15 amino acids.

This chain links TRBV11-3 with TRBJ2-2; TRBD2 is a possible D gene (5 bases). This CDR3 has 13 residues. Germline assignment: CDR1 SGHNT and CDR2 YENEEA. Trimming removed 8 bases at V and 8 bases at J, with 15 bases between. CDR3 sequence (DNA): TGTGCCAGCTCTTCACTAGATAGAGGGGAGCTGTTTTTT. This codes for CASSSLDRGELFF.

The chain couples TRBV3-1 (or the pseudogene TRBV3-2) to TRBJ2-5; 7 nucleotides agree with TRBD1. Germline lookup yields CDR1 LGHDT and CDR2 YNNKEL (reference sequence). Germline trimming cut 1 base from V and 1 base from J; bases unmatched to any gene: 6. This CDR3 has 16 residues. CDR3 in DNA: TGTGCCAGCAGCCAAGCGACCAGGGGGAGCCAAGAGACCCAGTACTTC. Its protein is CASSQATRGSQETQYF.

This chain joins TRBV28 and TRBJ1-2; D uncertain. The germline V and J ends were trimmed by 3 bases and 8 bases, with 13 bases remaining between them. CDR3 length: 13 amino acids. Germline V gene sequence: CDR1 MDHEN, CDR2 SYDVKM. In DNA, the CDR3 is TGTGCCAGCAGTTTTTGGCAGGCGCAAGGCTACACCTTC. Its translation: CASSFWQAQGYTF.

The V call is TRBV6-5, the J call TRBJ1-5; D gene uncertain. Between the trimmed V and J ends, which lost 5 bases and 4 bases, there was a span of 12 bases. Germline V lookup: CDR1 MNHEY, CDR2 SVGAGI. The CDR3 runs to 14 residues. In nucleotides, the CDR3 is TGTGCCAGCAGTCCTGGACCGGGAAATCAGCCCCAGCATTTT. It yields the protein CASSPGPGNQPQHF.